This TCR beta chain is drawn from a study of PD-1 blockade in classical Hodgkin lymphoma. Study-level information: Nivolumab was administered to patients intravenously at 3 mg/kg every 2 weeks. Study results and limitations: The diversity seen at baseline in complete responders resembled that of newly diagnosed patients. By C4D1, CD4+ diversity increased significantly, especially in complete responders.

The CDR3 totals 16 residues. Trimming removed 1 base from V and 0 bases from J, with 10 bases in between. CDR1 is SGHTA, CDR2 FQGNSA, per germline. Some clones are missing from TCRdb's copy, which holds only in-frame ones; the method was immunoSEQ multiplex PCR. The table records 10,000 to 14,000 clones, 70% to 85% of them present only once. Note on this clone: What it binds is unknown.

In every patient, relapse followed autologous stem cell transplantation, while exposure to brentuximab vedotin differed. This chain joins TRBV7-2 and TRBJ1-3; D is uncertain. The clonotype originates from a human donor with classical Hodgkin lymphoma. The material sequenced was peripheral blood mononuclear cells (PBMCs), taken before the second cycle of nivolumab. Here the CDR3 DNA reads TGTGCCAGCAGCTTAGGTCAGGCGTACTCTGGAAACACCATATATTTT. Translating gives CASSLGQAYSGNTIYF.